This T cell receptor beta chain was documented in a study of human T cells and chemical hapten exposure. Study-wide context: Diphenylcyclopropenone doses were given weekly to the scalps of patients across the roughly 22-week study. Mostly female, the patients presented with alopecia areata, totalis or universalis. Patch tests applied 0.01% DPC to the upper back, read at 6 days.

V dropped 3 bases and J dropped 5 bases, with 10 bases sitting between them. CDR1 MNHEY and CDR2 SMNVEV come from the germline V gene (reference sequence). This CDR3 has 14 residues. Regarding time point: patch test 3, about 24 weeks after DPC sensitization. Described treatment: therapeutic diphenylcyclopropenone sensitization with weekly scalp DPC. Single cDNA molecules in the library carried unique molecular identifiers attached during preparation. Each CDR3 protein is one row after TCRdb ran MiXCR on the RACE reads. The sample has about 120,000 distinct CDR3 sequences, 11% seen once; the top ten hold around 2.5%.

The J gene is TRBJ1-4, the V gene TRBV27; D uncertain. The sequence came from a woman aged 50 to 65 with alopecia areata. Some clones in this sample may be carry-over from other donors' samples. The sequenced sample was whole blood, obtained in connection with sensitization to the hapten diphenylcyclopropenone (DPC). The CDR3 is CASSFYGNNEKLFF. Here the CDR3 DNA reads TGTGCCAGCAGTTTTTACGGCAACAATGAAAAACTGTTTTTT.